This T cell receptor (beta chain) was captured by sequencing in a study of T cell repertoires in cytomegalovirus infection. TCRdb fed the reads into MiXCR, producing one record per CDR3 protein. The sample consists of roughly 720,000 distinct CDR3 sequences, less than 40% of them appearing once. The V gene's germline CDR1 is MNHGY and CDR2 SAAAGT. Unmatched junction bases numbered 7, after V lost 0 bases and J lost 2 bases. The CDR3 consists of 17 residues. This chain joins TRBV6-8 and TRBJ1-2, with 9 bases aligning to TRBD1. The specimen sequenced was PBMCs. The source of this sequence is a human donor in good health (CMV status not recorded). Some clones in this sample may be carry-over from other donors' samples. The CDR3 sequence: CASSYSKQGAWNYGYTF. DNA for the CDR3: TGTGCCAGCAGTTACTCGAAACAGGGGGCTTGGAACTATGGCTACACCTTC.